The subject of this entry is one TCR beta chain. No antigen is known for it. The sample comes from a study of monozygotic twins with inflammatory bowel disease. Study-level findings and limits: Healthy co-twins exceeded IBD patients in TCRbeta diversity as measured by inverse Simpson.

For every TCR library, about 4,000 ng of total RNA was used. cDNA synthesis was performed in eight separate reactions for each sample. UMIs containing a 6-nucleotide sample barcode were added via template switching. TCRdb re-analyzed the 5' RACE reads; it lists each CDR3 protein once, without DNA. The table lists about 160,000 distinct CDR3 sequences. Sequencing used blood. This clonotype was sampled from a human donor with ulcerative colitis or Crohn's disease, or a healthy co-twin of an affected twin (not recorded which).

CDR3 sequence reads: CASSRTEGQPQHF. The genes are TRBV12-3 or TRBV12-4 and TRBJ1-5. The CDR3 runs to 13 residues.